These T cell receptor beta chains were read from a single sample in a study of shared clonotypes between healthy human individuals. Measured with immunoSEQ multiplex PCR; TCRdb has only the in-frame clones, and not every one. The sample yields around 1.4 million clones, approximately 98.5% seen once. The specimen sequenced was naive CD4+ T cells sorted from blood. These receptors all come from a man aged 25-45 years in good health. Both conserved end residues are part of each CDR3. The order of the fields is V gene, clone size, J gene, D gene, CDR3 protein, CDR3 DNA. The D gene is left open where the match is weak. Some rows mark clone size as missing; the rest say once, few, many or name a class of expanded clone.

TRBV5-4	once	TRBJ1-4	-	CASRTMGDEKLFF	TGTGCCAGCAGGACAATGGGGGATGAAAAACTGTTTTTT
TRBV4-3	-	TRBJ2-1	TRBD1	CASSQGDRGLEQFF	TGCGCCAGCAGCCAAGGGGACAGGGGGCTTGAGCAGTTCTTC
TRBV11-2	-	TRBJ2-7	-	CSSTQIGESYEQYF	TGTTCCAGCACTCAGATAGGGGAGTCCTACGAGCAGTACTTC
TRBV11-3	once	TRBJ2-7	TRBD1	CASSSGTGNEQYF	TGTGCCAGCAGCTCCGGGACAGGTAACGAGCAGTACTTC
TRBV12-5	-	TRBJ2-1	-	CASGLRVDEQFF	TGTGCTAGTGGCCTTAGAGTAGATGAGCAGTTCTTC
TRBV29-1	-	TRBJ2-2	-	CSHRGDTGELFF	TGCAGCCACCGAGGGGACACCGGGGAGCTGTTTTTT
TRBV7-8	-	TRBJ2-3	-	CASSLARRPSTDTQYF	TGTGCCAGCAGCTTAGCGCGCAGGCCAAGCACAGATACGCAGTATTTT
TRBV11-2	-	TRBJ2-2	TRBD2	CASSLRGGPFTGELFF	TGTGCCAGCAGCTTACGGGGGGGACCGTTCACCGGGGAGCTGTTTTTT
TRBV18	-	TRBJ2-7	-	CASSQNPAGPYEQYF	TGTGCCAGCTCACAAAATCCGGCCGGACCCTACGAGCAGTACTTC
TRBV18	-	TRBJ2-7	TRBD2	CASSTKPSGRAYEQYF	TGTGCCAGCTCAACCAAGCCAAGCGGGAGGGCCTACGAGCAGTACTTC
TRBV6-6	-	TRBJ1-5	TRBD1	CASSYRDRGQPQHF	TGTGCCAGCAGTTATAGAGACAGGGGTCAGCCCCAGCATTTT
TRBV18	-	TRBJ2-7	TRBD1	CASARTGLSEQYF	TGTGCCAGTGCTCGGACAGGGTTGAGCGAGCAGTACTTC
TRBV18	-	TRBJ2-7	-	CASSRETLAGEQYF	TGTGCCAGCTCACGGGAGACTTTAGCCGGCGAGCAGTACTTC
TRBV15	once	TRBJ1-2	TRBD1	CATSRASARGNFDGYTF	TGTGCCACCAGCAGAGCATCCGCCAGGGGGAATTTTGATGGCTACACCTTC
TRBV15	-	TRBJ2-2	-	CATSRDLGITGELFF	TGTGCCACCAGCAGAGATTTAGGTATCACCGGGGAGCTGTTTTTT
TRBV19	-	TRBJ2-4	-	CASSSDRRKNIQYF	TGTGCCAGTTCTTCAGACAGGCGCAAAAACATTCAGTACTTC
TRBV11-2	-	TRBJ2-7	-	CASSSSPTNYEQYF	TGTGCCAGCAGTTCAAGTCCTACAAACTACGAGCAGTACTTC
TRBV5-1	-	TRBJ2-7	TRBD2	CASSPGTSGSNEQYF	TGCGCCAGCAGCCCCGGGACTAGCGGGAGCAACGAGCAGTACTTC
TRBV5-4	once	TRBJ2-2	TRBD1	CASSGTGANTGELFF	TGTGCCAGCAGTGGGACAGGGGCGAACACCGGGGAGCTGTTTTTT
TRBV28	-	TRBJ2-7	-	CASSSGRTLARNEQYF	TGTGCCAGCAGTTCGGGACGGACCCTAGCACGAAACGAGCAGTACTTC
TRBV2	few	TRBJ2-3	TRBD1	CASSDRGDTQYF	TGTGCCAGCAGTGACAGGGGGGATACGCAGTATTTT
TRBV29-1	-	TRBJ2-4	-	CSATPDTGDIQYF	TGCAGCGCCACCCCGGACACGGGGGACATTCAGTACTTC
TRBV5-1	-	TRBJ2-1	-	CASTRDPSSSYNEQFF	TGCGCCAGCACCAGGGACCCCTCAAGCTCCTACAATGAGCAGTTCTTC
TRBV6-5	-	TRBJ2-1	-	CASTSGQPIYNEQFF	TGTGCCAGCACTTCGGGACAACCGATCTACAATGAGCAGTTCTTC
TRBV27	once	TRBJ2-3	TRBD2	CASSLLGGRTDTQYF	TGTGCCAGCAGTTTATTGGGCGGGAGGACAGATACGCAGTATTTT
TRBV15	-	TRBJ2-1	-	CATSRDGRIYNEQFF	TGTGCCACCAGCAGAGATGGTCGGATATACAATGAGCAGTTCTTC
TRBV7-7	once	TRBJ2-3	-	CASSLTGTTDTQYF	TGTGCCAGCAGCCTCACAGGGACCACAGATACGCAGTATTTT
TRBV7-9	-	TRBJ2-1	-	CASSQNKRTEQFF	TGTGCCAGCAGCCAAAACAAGAGAACGGAGCAGTTCTTC
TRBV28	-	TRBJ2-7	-	CASSFSAYEQYF	TGTGCCAGCAGTTTCTCAGCCTACGAGCAGTACTTC